Presented here are 6 T cell receptor beta chains from one specimen sequenced in a study of blood T cell repertoires in COVID-19. Clones were read by immunoSEQ multiplex PCR, and TCRdb kept only the in-frame ones, dropping some. The repertoire holds roughly 110,000 clones, under 85% seen once, with around 14% in the top ten. Sequencing was performed on peripheral blood. Every receptor here comes from a woman aged 55-75 years with acute or convalescent COVID-19.

There are a few counts of this clone. The chain combines TRBV11-2 with TRBJ2-7; D gene ambiguous. V dropped 1 base and J dropped 1 base, with 11 bases sitting between them. The germline gives CDR1 SGHAT, CDR2 FQNNGV. This CDR3 contains 15 residues. The CDR3 DNA follows: TGTGCCAGCAGCTTAGTTCTCGGCAGGTCCTACGAGCAGTACTTC. Translating it yields CASSLVLGRSYEQYF.

This chain uses TRBV15 with TRBJ2-7, with TRBD1 matching 8 bases. V shed 1 base, J shed 6 bases, and the junction held 5 bases outside the gene matches. Germline CDR1 is LNHNV and CDR2 is YYDKDF (reference sequence). The CDR3 sequence is 14 residues long. Here the CDR3 DNA reads TGTGCCACCAGCAGAGGGGGGACAGGCTCCGAGCAGTACTTC. It yields the protein CATSRGGTGSEQYF. The full variable domain, its missing parts supplied by reference TRBV15 and TRBJ2-7, is DAMVIQNPRYQVTQFGKPVTLSCSQTLNHNVMYWYQQKSSQAPKLLFHYYDKDFNNEADTPDNFQSRRPNTSFCFLDIRSPGLGDTAMYLCATSRGGTGSEQYFGPGTRLTVT.

The chain has TRBV18 and TRBJ2-1; D gene unclear. Germline CDR1 reads KGHSH; CDR2 reads LQKENI. This CDR3 has 14 amino acids. Between the trimmed V and J ends, which lost 3 bases and 0 bases, there was a span of 6 bases. CDR3 bases: TGTGCCAGCTCACCTCCGGGCTCCTACAATGAGCAGTTCTTC. Amino acids: CASSPPGSYNEQFF.

This rearrangement joins TRBV18 to TRBJ1-3; TRBD1 might be the D (5 bases). V was clipped by 5 bases and J by 4 bases, with 15 bases between them. The V gene's germline CDR1 is KGHSH and CDR2 LQKENI. The CDR3 covers 15 residues. The CDR3 sequence: CASSGSRDGGNTIYF. CDR3 nucleotides: TGTGCCAGCTCAGGCTCCAGGGATGGCGGAAACACCATATATTTT.

The rearrangement uses TRBV6-1 and TRBJ2-3, with 7 positions matching TRBD2. Germline V lookup: CDR1 MNHNS, CDR2 SASEGT. This CDR3 comprises 15 residues. The trim removed 2 bases at V and 0 bases at J, leaving 2 bases unmatched. This chain's CDR3 is CASSEWRGSTDTQYF. CDR3 in DNA: TGTGCCAGCAGTGAATGGCGGGGGAGCACAGATACGCAGTATTTT.

V usage is TRBV5-1 and J usage is TRBJ1-4, with 8 positions matching TRBD1. From germline, CDR1 is SGHRS and CDR2 YFSETQ. The CDR3 loop spans 14 amino acids. V was clipped by 0 bases and J by 6 bases; unmatched bases: 1. CDR3 sequence reads: CASSLDRGDEKLFF. CDR3 in DNA: TGCGCCAGCAGCTTGGACAGGGGGGATGAAAAACTGTTTTTT.